This TCR beta chain originates from a study of blood T cell repertoires in COVID-19. The wider study: Spain, Italy and the United States supplied samples that represented acute and convalescent COVID-19.

Per germline, CDR1 SGHDN and CDR2 FVKESK. The CDR3 is 15 residues long. Trimming at V came to 6 bases and at J to 5 bases, leaving 11 bases not matched to a gene. Authors' data handling: By means of reference gene primer amplification, nucleated cell counts were estimated. Clones were read by immunoSEQ multiplex PCR, and TCRdb kept only the in-frame ones, dropping some. V, J and clone size reflect that table, while D and trimming were determined from the DNA. Among 360,000 or so clones listed, nearly 90% were seen once. This TCR came from a woman aged 25 to 39 who had recovered from COVID-19. The chain recombines TRBV14 with TRBJ1-2; TRBD1 agrees at 8 bases. The sequencing input was PBMCs or T cells enriched from blood (not recorded which). The CDR3 DNA is TGTGCCAGCAGGCGGACAGGGAATCACCGGTATGGCTACACCTTC. It yields the protein CASRRTGNHRYGYTF.